Presented here are 15 T cell receptor beta chains from one specimen sequenced in a study of a mutant IDH1 vaccine in newly diagnosed glioma. Using immunoSEQ multiplex PCR, the repertoire was profiled, and TCRdb retains in-frame clones only, with some absent. The data show tens of thousands of clones, with approximately 83% seen just once and around 3% held by the top ten. Time point meaning: baseline, week 1 (first vaccination visit). Treatment denoted: pre-vaccination baseline after standard-of-care therapy. The input for sequencing was PBMCs, taken from a glioma patient treated with radiotherapy, temozolomide or both. Every receptor here comes from a man between 25 and 39 years old with glioma.

The chain employs TRBV7-6 and TRBJ1-3; D perhaps matches TRBD1 (5 bases). Germline V CDR1 and CDR2: SGHVS, FNYEAQ. Trimming took off 6 bases at V and 0 bases at J, with 15 bases between the two ends. The CDR3 spans 16 residues. CDR3: CASSNRDAASGNTIYF. The CDR3 DNA sequence: TGTGCCAGCAGTAACCGGGACGCAGCCTCTGGAAACACCATATATTTT.

This clone occurred a few times. CDR3 coding DNA: TGTGCCAGCAGCTTAAGTAACATGAACACTGAAGCTTTCTTT. Protein: CASSLSNMNTEAFF. The chain links TRBV5-5 to TRBJ1-1; no reliable D call. The CDR3 has 14 residues. Germline V gives CDR1 SGHKS, CDR2 YYEKEE (reference sequence). The germline V and J ends were trimmed by 2 bases and 0 bases, with 8 bases remaining between them.

In regard to this clone: The sample holds other DNA sequences that translate to the same CDR3. The chain carries TRBV11-2 and TRBJ2-2; D is unclear. In germline, CDR1 is SGHAT, CDR2 FQNNGV. CDR3 length: 13 amino acids. Trimming shortened V by 2 bases and J by 0 bases, and 1 base separated the two germline ends. The chain's CDR3 is CASSLTNTGELFF. CDR3 nucleotides: TGTGCCAGCAGCTTAACGAACACCGGGGAGCTGTTTTTT.

The chain has TRBV18 and TRBJ1-1; perhaps TRBD1 as D (6 bases). The V and J ends lost 2 bases and 12 bases respectively, with 13 bases between them. Germline values: CDR1 KGHSH, CDR2 LQKENI. The CDR3 is 12 residues long. The CDR3 nucleotides are TGTGCCAGCTCACCATTCGGGGGGCGTCCTTTCTTT. Its protein product is CASSPFGGRPFF.

The rearrangement uses TRBV28 and TRBJ2-3, with 7 nucleotides matching TRBD2. Germline V gene data show CDR1 as MDHEN and CDR2 as SYDVKM. The CDR3 sequence is 14 residues long. The trim removed 2 bases at V and 1 base at J, leaving 0 bases unmatched. The DNA of the CDR3 is TGTGCCAGCAGTTTACGGGGGGGCACAGATACGCAGTATTTT. It is translated as CASSLRGGTDTQYF. Full variable domain (rest looked up from reference TRBV28 and TRBJ2-3): DVKVTQSSRYLVKRTGEKVFLECVQDMDHENMFWYRQDPGLGLRLIYFSYDVKMKEKGDIPEGYSVSREKKERFSLILESASTNQTSMYLCASSLRGGTDTQYFGPGTRLTVL.

The rearrangement uses TRBV7-8 and TRBJ2-7; D is perhaps TRBD2 (5 bases). Trimming shortened V by 0 bases and J by 7 bases, and 22 bases separated the two germline ends. CDR3 length: 17 residues. Germline CDR1 SGHVS, CDR2 FQNEAQ. CDR3 residues: CASSLALRSPLRDEQYF. DNA of the CDR3: TGTGCCAGCAGCTTAGCCCTACGGTCCCCGCTCCGGGATGAGCAGTACTTC.

V is TRBV18 and J is TRBJ2-5; D is tentatively TRBD1 or TRBD2 (5 bases each). The length of the CDR3 is 16 residues. CDR1 KGHSH and CDR2 LQKENI come from the germline V gene. The V end lost 2 bases, the J end lost 5 bases, and 18 bases lay between the germline ends. CDR3 protein: CASSPRGGGSVETQYF. CDR3 nucleotide sequence: TGTGCCAGCTCACCAAGGGGCGGAGGTAGCGTGGAGACCCAGTACTTC.

V is TRBV7-9 and J is TRBJ1-4; the match to TRBD1 covers 11 bases. Germline CDR1 reads SEHNR; CDR2 reads FQNEAQ (reference sequence). The CDR3 loop spans 16 amino acids. V shed 1 base and J 8 bases; nucleotides not matched to a gene: 6. The CDR3 here is CASSLGTGGLREKLFF. The CDR3 coding sequence is TGTGCCAGCAGCTTAGGGACAGGGGGCTTAAGAGAAAAACTGTTTTTT. Full variable domain (rest looked up from reference TRBV7-9 and TRBJ1-4): DTGVSQNPRHKITKRGQNVTFRCDPISEHNRLYWYRQTLGQGPEFLTYFQNEAQLEKSRLLSDRFSAERPKGSFSTLEIQRTEQGDSAMYLCASSLGTGGLREKLFFGSGTQLSVL.

This clone was picked up one time. The CDR3 spells CASRETGTAYNEQFF. In DNA form, the CDR3 reads TGTGCCAGCAGAGAGACAGGTACGGCCTACAATGAGCAGTTCTTC. The chain links TRBV2 to TRBJ2-1; weak D call: TRBD1 (6 bases). This CDR3 has 15 amino acids. CDR1 SNHLY and CDR2 FYNNEI come from the germline V gene. V was shortened by 6 bases and J by 2 bases, with 14 bases between the two germline ends.

The rearrangement uses TRBV6-1 and TRBJ1-2, with a weak D call TRBD1 (6 bases). CDR3 size: 15 residues. Trimming left V 5 bases short and J 2 bases short, with 15 bases between. Germline V gene sequence: CDR1 MNHNS, CDR2 SASEGT. The CDR3 DNA reads TGTGCCAGCAGTCTCCAAAGGGGGAGCAACTATGGCTACACCTTC. Protein product: CASSLQRGSNYGYTF.

The chain recombines TRBV27 with TRBJ2-1; TRBD2 might be the D (6 bases). Germline V gene lookup returns CDR1 MNHEY and CDR2 SMNVEV (reference sequence). Trimming left V 2 bases short and J 4 bases short, with 12 bases between. This CDR3 is 15 amino acids long. The CDR3 reads CASSLAGTYYNEQFF. In DNA, the CDR3 is TGTGCCAGCAGTTTAGCCGGGACTTATTACAATGAGCAGTTCTTC.

The chain links TRBV6-5 to TRBJ2-5; D call uncertain. The CDR3 is 12 residues long. Trimming shortened V by 5 bases and J by 5 bases, and 9 bases separated the two germline ends. Germline CDR1 MNHEY, CDR2 SVGAGI. CDR3 nucleotides: TGTGCCAGCAGTCAAACGAGGGAGACCCAGTACTTC. Residues: CASSQTRETQYF.

The CDR3 DNA follows: TGCGCCAGCAGCCCCGGCGGACGGGAGAACACTGAAGCTTTCTTT. Encoded protein: CASSPGGRENTEAFF. The J gene is TRBJ1-1, the V gene TRBV5-1; no clear D gene. From germline, CDR1 is SGHRS and CDR2 YFSETQ. CDR3 size: 15 residues. V lost 4 bases and J 1 base, leaving 14 bases between the germline ends.

The gene calls are TRBV6-5 and TRBJ2-7, with D tentatively TRBD1 (5 bases). CDR1 and CDR2 (germline): MNHEY, SVGAGI. V lost 2 bases, J lost 6 bases, and 11 bases lay in between. This CDR3 has 13 residues. This CDR3 reads CASSYGRGPEQYF. CDR3 coding DNA: TGTGCCAGCAGTTACGGTAGGGGCCCCGAGCAGTACTTC.

This clone turned up a few times. This CDR3 is also generated by other DNA sequences in the sample. The chain uses TRBV28 and TRBJ1-5, with D unclear. The V end was cut by 3 bases, the J end by 7 bases, with 4 bases between. The CDR3 is made up of 11 amino acids. The germline CDR1 and CDR2 sequences are MDHEN and SYDVKM. The CDR3 protein is CASSFGQPQHF. The CDR3 nucleotides read TGTGCCAGCAGTTTCGGGCAGCCCCAGCATTTT.